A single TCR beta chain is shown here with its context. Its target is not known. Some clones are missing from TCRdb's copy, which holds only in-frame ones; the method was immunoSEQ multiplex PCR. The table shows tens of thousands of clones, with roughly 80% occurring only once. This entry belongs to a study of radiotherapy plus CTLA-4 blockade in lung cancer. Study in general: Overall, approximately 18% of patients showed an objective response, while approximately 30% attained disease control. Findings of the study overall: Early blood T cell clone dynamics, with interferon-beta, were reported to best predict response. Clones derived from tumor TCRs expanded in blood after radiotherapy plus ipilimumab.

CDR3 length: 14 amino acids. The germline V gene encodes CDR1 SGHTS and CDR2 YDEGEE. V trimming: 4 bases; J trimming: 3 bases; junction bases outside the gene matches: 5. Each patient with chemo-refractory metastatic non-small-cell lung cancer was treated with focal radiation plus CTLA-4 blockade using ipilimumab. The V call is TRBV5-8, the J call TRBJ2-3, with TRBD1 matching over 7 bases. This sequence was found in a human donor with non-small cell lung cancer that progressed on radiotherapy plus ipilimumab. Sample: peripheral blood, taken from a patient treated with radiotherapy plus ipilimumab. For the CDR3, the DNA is TGTGCCAGCAGCCGGGACAGAGGTACAGATACGCAGTATTTT. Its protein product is CASSRDRGTDTQYF.